This passage covers 22 T cell receptor beta chains from one sample sequenced in a study of blood T cells in healthy people across ages. The second PCR ran about 6 to 12 cycles with a sample-barcoded 5' primer and J-beta primers. TCRdb ran MiXCR on the 5' RACE reads and lists one entry per CDR3 protein. There are approximately 1,700,000 distinct CDR3 sequences in the sample; 35% to 50% occur only once, and approximately 22% lies in the top ten. The sample taken for sequencing was blood. These receptors were taken from a human donor in good health.

Regarding this clonotype: A read error may be the cause here, since a much bigger clone is one base away. V and J are TRBV6-4 and TRBJ2-1; 10 bases are a match to TRBD2. The CDR3 runs 16 residues. CDR1 is MRHNA, CDR2 SNTAGT, per germline. Losses at the gene ends were 4 bases for V and 4 bases for J; bases not matched to a gene: 7. CDR3 protein: CASSAASGGLYNEQFF. The DNA for the CDR3 is TGTGCCAGCAGTGCGGCTAGCGGGGGCCTATACAATGAGCAGTTCTTC.

This clonotype was observed a handful of times. In DNA form, the CDR3 reads TGCGCCAGCAGCTTGGTACCGGGAACTGGGGCCAACGTCCTGACTTTC. Its translation: CASSLVPGTGANVLTF. The chain links TRBV5-1 to TRBJ2-6; D perhaps matches TRBD2 (5 bases). CDR1 is SGHRS and CDR2 is YFSETQ in the germline V gene. The V gene lost 0 bases and the J gene lost 2 bases, with 9 bases spanning the gap. The CDR3 runs to 16 residues.

V and J are TRBV10-3 and TRBJ2-5, with D tentatively TRBD1 (6 bases). The J call may not be correct, given that the DNA end is closer to TRBJ2-7. This CDR3 has 14 amino acids. Germline CDR1 reads ENHRY; CDR2 reads SYGVKD. DNA for the CDR3: TGTGCCATCAGGATACAGGGTTTAGTCTACGAGCAGTACTTC. Residues: CAIRIQGLVYEQYF.

The chain combines TRBV12-3 or TRBV12-4 with TRBJ2-5; D call uncertain. The V end lost 2 bases, the J end lost 2 bases, and 12 bases lay between the germline ends. The CDR3 totals 15 residues. CDR3 sequence: CASSLNRFDQETQYF. The CDR3 coding sequence is TGTGCCAGCAGTTTAAACAGATTTGATCAAGAGACCCAGTACTTC.

This clonotype came up a few times. Possible read error: a much larger clone is one base away. This rearrangement joins TRBV6-6 to TRBJ1-2; TRBD1 is a possible D gene (6 bases). The CDR3 sequence is 13 residues long. Germline V gene lookup returns CDR1 MNHNY and CDR2 SVGAGI (reference sequence). V lost 2 bases to trimming and J lost 3 bases, with 7 bases between them. The CDR3 loop reads CASSYNRDYGYTF. CDR3 bases: TGTGCCAGCAGTTACAACAGGGACTATGGCTACACCTTC.

This clonotype was detected only a few times. The chain combines TRBV12-3 or TRBV12-4 with TRBJ1-1, with 10 bases that match TRBD1. The junction had 9 bases not matched to a gene; V was cut back by 6 bases and J by 2 bases. The CDR3 covers 16 residues. The CDR3 region is CASSPTTGGENTEAFF. CDR3 sequence (DNA): TGTGCCAGCAGCCCTACGACAGGGGGCGAAAACACTGAAGCTTTCTTT.

The DNA of the CDR3 is TGTGCCAGCAGCGCCGGACGGAGGAACACTGAAGCTTTCTTT. Its protein product is CASSAGRRNTEAFF. J is TRBJ1-1 and V is TRBV9, with D uncertain. The germline gives CDR1 SGDLS, CDR2 YYNGEE. The CDR3 is 14 residues long. V was clipped by 3 bases and J by 1 base, with 10 bases between them.

The chain has TRBV20-1 and TRBJ2-5; TRBD2 agrees at 11 bases. Germline values: CDR1 DFQATT, CDR2 SNEGSKA (reference sequence). This CDR3 spans 19 amino acids. V gave up 6 bases and J gave up 3 bases; unmatched junction bases: 21. The CDR3 DNA follows: TGCAGTGCCGGGCTACCCGGGACTAGCGGACAATTGGGGGAAGAGACCCAGTACTTC. The encoded protein is CSAGLPGTSGQLGEETQYF.

This rearrangement joins TRBV9 to TRBJ2-5; D gene ambiguous. The CDR3 loop spans 15 amino acids. Trimming took off 0 bases at V and 0 bases at J, with 9 bases between the two ends. Germline V lookup: CDR1 SGDLS, CDR2 YYNGEE. The CDR3 DNA reads TGTGCCAGCAGCGTAGTATCTGACAACCAAGAGACCCAGTACTTC. Residues: CASSVVSDNQETQYF.

This clonotype occurred many times. This chain connects TRBV7-9 to TRBJ2-3; TRBD1 is a possible D gene (5 bases). This CDR3 comprises 13 residues. The V gene's germline CDR1 is SEHNR and CDR2 FQNEAQ (reference sequence). Trimming removed 2 bases at V and 5 bases at J, with 8 bases between. The CDR3 sequence is CASSLSGLDTQYF. The CDR3 DNA reads as TGTGCCAGCAGCTTATCAGGGCTAGATACGCAGTATTTT.

The chain has TRBV20-1 and TRBJ1-5; no clear D. The CDR3 runs 17 residues. The V end lost 3 bases, the J end lost 0 bases, and 18 bases lay between the germline ends. Germline CDR1 and CDR2: DFQATT and SNEGSKA (reference sequence). CDR3 sequence (DNA): TGCAGTGCTAGTGTCCTAGAAGTACCGTATAGCAATCAGCCCCAGCATTTT. It specifies CSASVLEVPYSNQPQHF.

On this clonotype itself: Sequence at one end of the junction differs from germline and may be a read error. This sequence joins TRBV10-3 and TRBJ2-3; D is unclear. CDR1 is ENHRY and CDR2 is SYGVKD in the germline V gene. This CDR3 comprises 15 residues. This CDR3 reads CAIRAAAPSTDTQYF. In DNA, the CDR3 is TGTGCTATCAGAGCTGCAGCGCCTAGCACAGATACGCAGTATTTT.

The chain uses TRBV7-8 and TRBJ1-2, with D unclear. The germline V and J ends were trimmed by 3 bases and 2 bases, with 13 bases remaining between them. CDR1 is SGHVS and CDR2 is FQNEAQ in the germline V gene. This CDR3 is 15 amino acids long. In nucleotides, the CDR3 is TGTGCCAGCAGCTTCGGAATTGGGTCAAACTATGGCTACACCTTC. This gives the protein CASSFGIGSNYGYTF. The complete variable domain, with remaining parts taken from reference TRBV7-8 and TRBJ1-2, reads GAGVSQSPRYKVAKRGQDVALRCDPISGHVSLFWYQQALGQGPEFLTYFQNEAQLDKSGLPSDRFFAERPEGSVSTLKIQRTQQEDSAVYLCASSFGIGSNYGYTFGSGTRLTVV.

CDR3 region: CATEGAAPYSYEQYF. CDR3 nucleotide sequence: TGTGCCACCGAGGGTGCAGCTCCCTACTCCTACGAGCAGTACTTC. The V gene is TRBV10-3, the J gene TRBJ2-7; D possibly corresponds to TRBD2 (5 bases). The V gene lost 10 bases and the J gene lost 0 bases, with 19 bases spanning the gap. The CDR3 covers 15 residues. The germline gives CDR1 ENHRY, CDR2 SYGVKD.

This clonotype was counted at least ten times. V gene TRBV7-2 combines with J gene TRBJ2-7, with 8 bases that match TRBD1. V trimming: 5 bases; J trimming: 1 base; junction bases outside the gene matches: 4. The germline V gene has CDR1 SGHTA and CDR2 FQGNSA. This CDR3 is 14 amino acids long. This CDR3 reads CASSVDRGSYEQYF. The CDR3 DNA reads as TGTGCCAGCAGCGTCGACAGGGGTTCCTACGAGCAGTACTTC.

This clonotype was seen a handful of times. CDR3 residues: CASSSKGHGNYGYTF. CDR3 coding DNA: TGTGCCAGCAGCTCCAAGGGACACGGGAACTATGGCTACACCTTC. The rearrangement uses TRBV5-5 and TRBJ1-2, with a weak D call TRBD1 (6 bases). This CDR3 is 15 amino acids long. Germline CDR1 and CDR2: SGHKS and YYEKEE (reference sequence). The V end was cut by 3 bases, the J end by 2 bases, with 14 bases between.

The table lists this clonotype with a few counts. The chain is built from TRBV29-1 and TRBJ2-5, with 8 bases identical to TRBD1. The end of the DNA fits TRBJ2-7 better, so the J call may be wrong. Germline assignment: CDR1 SQVTM and CDR2 ANQGSEA. The CDR3 length is 13 residues. CDR3 residues: CSVERDRPDEQYF. As DNA, the CDR3 is TGCAGCGTTGAGAGGGACAGGCCGGACGAGCAGTACTTC.

This clonotype occurred a few times. CDR3 sequence (DNA): TGTGCCAGCAGTGAGGGCCCAATCTACGAGCAGTACTTC. It codes for CASSEGPIYEQYF. This sequence joins TRBV2 and TRBJ2-7; D unclear. V was trimmed by 3 bases and J by 3 bases, leaving 9 bases between them. CDR3 length: 13 residues. Germline V gene data show CDR1 as SNHLY and CDR2 as FYNNEI.

The chain combines TRBV3-1 with TRBJ1-4; D gene unclear. The CDR3 length is 14 residues. The V gene's germline CDR1 is LGHDT and CDR2 YNNKEL (reference sequence). Trimming took off 1 base at V and 7 bases at J, with 10 bases between the two ends. The CDR3 DNA sequence: TGTGCCAGCAGCCAAGGTAGAAGTCGTGAAAAACTGTTTTTT. Amino acid sequence: CASSQGRSREKLFF. The full variable domain, its missing parts supplied by reference TRBV3-1 and TRBJ1-4, is DTAVSQTPKYLVTQMGNDKSIKCEQNLGHDTMYWYKQDSKKFLKIMFSYNNKELIINETVPNRFSPKSPDKAHLNLHINSLELGDSAVYFCASSQGRSREKLFFGSGTQLSVL.

This clonotype appeared a few times. The rearrangement uses TRBV20-1 and TRBJ2-7; a weak D match, TRBD1 (5 bases). V gave up 6 bases and J gave up 2 bases, with 11 bases separating them. Germline lookup yields CDR1 DFQATT and CDR2 SNEGSKA (reference sequence). This CDR3 is 12 amino acids long. Here the CDR3 DNA reads TGCAGTGCAAGACAGCAAACCTACGAGCAGTACTTC. This codes for CSARQQTYEQYF.

The J gene is TRBJ2-2, the V gene TRBV29-1, with D possibly being TRBD2 (7 bases). The CDR3 is made up of 17 amino acids. Per the germline V gene, CDR1 is SQVTM and CDR2 is ANQGSEA. The V gene lost 2 bases and the J gene lost 4 bases, with 20 bases spanning the gap. This chain's CDR3 is CSVESESRGGITGELFF. The CDR3 bases are TGCAGCGTTGAATCGGAGAGTAGGGGGGGCATCACCGGGGAGCTGTTTTTT.

This clonotype was found a few times. The chain carries TRBV29-1 and TRBJ2-4, with no clear D. The CDR3 extends over 11 amino acids. Germline V lookup: CDR1 SQVTM, CDR2 ANQGSEA. With 3 bases removed from V and 13 bases from J, the gap between germline ends came to 13 bases. CDR3: CSVDRFRTQYF. For the CDR3, the DNA is TGCAGCGTTGATCGTTTCCGAACCCAGTACTTC.